This T cell receptor (beta chain) was profiled in a study of liver allograft versus peripheral blood T cells. Study at large: Peripheral blood of the recipients supplied T cell receptor repertoires that were compared with those in transplanted livers.

One entry per CDR3 protein results from TCRdb running MiXCR on the reads. The table includes under 750 distinct CDR3 sequences, 38% detected once. CDR1 is SEHNR, CDR2 FQNEAQ, per germline (reference sequence). This CDR3 comprises 14 residues. V was trimmed by 5 bases and J by 1 base, leaving 11 bases between them. V gene TRBV7-9 combines with J gene TRBJ2-5; tentative D call: TRBD2 (5 bases). The receptor comes from a human patient who had a liver transplant. These T cells may partly come from the graft donor. CDR3 residues: CASSSREGQETQYF. In nucleotides, the CDR3 is TGTGCCAGCAGCAGCCGTGAGGGCCAAGAGACCCAGTACTTC.